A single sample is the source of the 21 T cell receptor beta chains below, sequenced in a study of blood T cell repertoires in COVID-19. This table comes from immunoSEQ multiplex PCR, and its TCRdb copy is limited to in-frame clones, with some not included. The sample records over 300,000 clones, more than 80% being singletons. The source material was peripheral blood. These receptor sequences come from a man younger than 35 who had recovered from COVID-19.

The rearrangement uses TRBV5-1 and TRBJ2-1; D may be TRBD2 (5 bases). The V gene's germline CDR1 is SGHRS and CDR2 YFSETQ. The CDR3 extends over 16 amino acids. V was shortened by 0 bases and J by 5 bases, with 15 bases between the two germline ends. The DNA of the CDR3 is TGCGCCAGCAGCTTGGCCGGGTCGGGGATAGACAATGAGCAGTTCTTC. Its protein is CASSLAGSGIDNEQFF.

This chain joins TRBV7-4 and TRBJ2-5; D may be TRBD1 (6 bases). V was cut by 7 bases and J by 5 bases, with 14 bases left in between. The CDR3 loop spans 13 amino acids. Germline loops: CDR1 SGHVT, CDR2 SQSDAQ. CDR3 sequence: CASILQGPETQYF. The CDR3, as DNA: TGTGCCAGCATCCTACAGGGACCCGAGACCCAGTACTTC.

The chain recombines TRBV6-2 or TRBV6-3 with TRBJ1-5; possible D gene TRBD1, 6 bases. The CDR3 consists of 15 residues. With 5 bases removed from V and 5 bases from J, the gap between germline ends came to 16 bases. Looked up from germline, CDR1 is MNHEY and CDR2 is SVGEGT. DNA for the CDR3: TGTGCCAGCAGTCTAACGACAGGTCCTTATCAGCCCCAGCATTTT. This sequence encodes CASSLTTGPYQPQHF.

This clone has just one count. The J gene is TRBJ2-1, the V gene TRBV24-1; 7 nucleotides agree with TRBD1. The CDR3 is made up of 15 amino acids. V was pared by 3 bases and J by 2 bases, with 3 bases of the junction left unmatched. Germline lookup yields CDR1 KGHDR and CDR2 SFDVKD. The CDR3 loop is CATSDAGTAYNEQFF. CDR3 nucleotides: TGTGCCACCAGTGATGCCGGGACAGCCTACAATGAGCAGTTCTTC.

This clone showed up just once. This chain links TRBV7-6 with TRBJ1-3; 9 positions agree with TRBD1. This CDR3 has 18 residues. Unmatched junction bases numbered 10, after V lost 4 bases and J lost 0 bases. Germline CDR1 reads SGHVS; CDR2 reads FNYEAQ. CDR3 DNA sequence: TGTGCCAGCAGCTCTGGAATGGGGACAGGGAACTCTGGAAACACCATATATTTT. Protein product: CASSSGMGTGNSGNTIYF.

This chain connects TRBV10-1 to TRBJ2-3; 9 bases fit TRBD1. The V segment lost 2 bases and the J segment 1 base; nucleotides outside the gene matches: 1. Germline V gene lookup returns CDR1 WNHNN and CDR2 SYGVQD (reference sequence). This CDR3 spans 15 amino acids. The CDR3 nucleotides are TGCGCCAGCAGTGAGGGGGACAGGGGCACAGATACGCAGTATTTT. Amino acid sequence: CASSEGDRGTDTQYF.

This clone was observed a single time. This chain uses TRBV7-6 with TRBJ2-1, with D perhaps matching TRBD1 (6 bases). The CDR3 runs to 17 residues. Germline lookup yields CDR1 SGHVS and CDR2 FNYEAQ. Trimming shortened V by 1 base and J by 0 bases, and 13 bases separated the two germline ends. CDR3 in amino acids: CASSLDYGRGSYNEQFF. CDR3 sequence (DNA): TGTGCCAGCAGCTTAGATTACGGCAGGGGCTCCTACAATGAGCAGTTCTTC.

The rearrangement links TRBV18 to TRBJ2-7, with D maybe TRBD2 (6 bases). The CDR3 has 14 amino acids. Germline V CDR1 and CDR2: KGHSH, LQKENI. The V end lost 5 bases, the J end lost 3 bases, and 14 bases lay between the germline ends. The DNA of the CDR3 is TGTGCCAGCTCATTCAGGGTGGAGGGCTACGAGCAGTACTTC. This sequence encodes CASSFRVEGYEQYF. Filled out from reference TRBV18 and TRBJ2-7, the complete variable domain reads NAGVMQNPRHLVRRRGQEARLRCSPMKGHSHVYWYRQLPEEGLKFMVYLQKENIIDESGMPKERFSAEFPKEGPSILRIQQVVRGDSAAYFCASSFRVEGYEQYFGPGTRLTVT.

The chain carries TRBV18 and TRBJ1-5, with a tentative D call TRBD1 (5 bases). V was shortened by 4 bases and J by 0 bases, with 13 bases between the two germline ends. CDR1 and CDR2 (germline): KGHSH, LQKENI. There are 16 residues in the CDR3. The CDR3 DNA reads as TGTGCCAGCTCACTAGGGACTCAAGATAGCAATCAGCCCCAGCATTTT. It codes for CASSLGTQDSNQPQHF.

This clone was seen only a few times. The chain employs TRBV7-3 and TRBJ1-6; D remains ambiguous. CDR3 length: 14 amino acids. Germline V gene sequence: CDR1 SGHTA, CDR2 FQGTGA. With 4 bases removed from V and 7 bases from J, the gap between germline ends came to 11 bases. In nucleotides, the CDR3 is TGTGCCAGCAGCTCGGGAGTCGCAAATTCACCCCTCCACTTT. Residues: CASSSGVANSPLHF.

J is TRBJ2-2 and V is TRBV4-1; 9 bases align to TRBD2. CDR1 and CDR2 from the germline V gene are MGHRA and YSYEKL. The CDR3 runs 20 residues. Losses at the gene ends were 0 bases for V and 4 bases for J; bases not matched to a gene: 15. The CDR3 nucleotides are TGCGCCAGCAGCCAAGATCTGGCGGGGGGGCCGAGAGAGGGCACCGGGGAGCTGTTTTTT. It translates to CASSQDLAGGPREGTGELFF.

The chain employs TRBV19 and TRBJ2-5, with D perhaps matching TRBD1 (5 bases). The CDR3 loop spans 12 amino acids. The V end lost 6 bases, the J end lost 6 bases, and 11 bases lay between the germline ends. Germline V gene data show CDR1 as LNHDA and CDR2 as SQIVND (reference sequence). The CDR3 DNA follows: TGTGCCAGTAGAGGGGTCGAGAAGACCCAGTACTTC. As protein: CASRGVEKTQYF.

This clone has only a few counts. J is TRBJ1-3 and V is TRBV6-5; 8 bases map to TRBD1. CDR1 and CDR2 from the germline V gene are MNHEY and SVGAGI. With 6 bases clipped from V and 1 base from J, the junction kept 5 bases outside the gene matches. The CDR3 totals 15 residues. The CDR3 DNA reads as TGTGCCAGCAGGAAGGACAGGGTGTCTGGAAACACCATATATTTT. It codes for CASRKDRVSGNTIYF.

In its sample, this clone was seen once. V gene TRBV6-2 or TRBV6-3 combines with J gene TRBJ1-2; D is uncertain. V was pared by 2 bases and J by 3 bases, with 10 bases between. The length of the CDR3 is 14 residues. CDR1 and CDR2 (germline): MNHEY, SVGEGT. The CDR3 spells CASSYGRRDYGYTF. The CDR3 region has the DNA TGTGCCAGCAGTTACGGCCGTCGGGACTATGGCTACACCTTC.

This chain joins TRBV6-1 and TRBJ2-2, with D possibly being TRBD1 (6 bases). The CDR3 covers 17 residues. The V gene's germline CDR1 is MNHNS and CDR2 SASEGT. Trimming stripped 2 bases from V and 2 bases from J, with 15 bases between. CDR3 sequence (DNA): TGTGCCAGCAGTGAAATGCACCGGACAGCCAACACCGGGGAGCTGTTTTTT. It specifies CASSEMHRTANTGELFF.

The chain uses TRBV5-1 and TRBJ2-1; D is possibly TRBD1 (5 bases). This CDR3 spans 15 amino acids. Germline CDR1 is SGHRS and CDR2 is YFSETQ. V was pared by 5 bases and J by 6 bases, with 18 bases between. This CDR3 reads CASSGAGQDGNEQFF. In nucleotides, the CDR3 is TGCGCCAGCAGTGGAGCAGGGCAGGATGGCAATGAGCAGTTCTTC.

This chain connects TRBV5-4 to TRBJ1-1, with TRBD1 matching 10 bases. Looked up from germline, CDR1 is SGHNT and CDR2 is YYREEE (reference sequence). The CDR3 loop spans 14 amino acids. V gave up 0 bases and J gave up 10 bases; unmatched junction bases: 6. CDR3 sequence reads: CASSLVGQGVGAFF. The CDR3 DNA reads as TGTGCCAGCAGCTTGGTCGGACAGGGGGTAGGAGCTTTCTTT.

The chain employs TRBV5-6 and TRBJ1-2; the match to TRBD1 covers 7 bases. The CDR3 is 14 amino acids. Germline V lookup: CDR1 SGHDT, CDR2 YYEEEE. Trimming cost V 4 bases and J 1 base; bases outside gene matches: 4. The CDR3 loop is CASSLTGSNYGYTF. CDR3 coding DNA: TGTGCCAGCAGCCTGACAGGGAGTAACTATGGCTACACCTTC.

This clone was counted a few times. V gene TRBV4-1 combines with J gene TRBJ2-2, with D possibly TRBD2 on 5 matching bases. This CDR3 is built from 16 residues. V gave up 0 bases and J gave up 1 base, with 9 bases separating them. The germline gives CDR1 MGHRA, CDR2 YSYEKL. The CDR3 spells CASSQEVARNTGELFF. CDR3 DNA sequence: TGCGCCAGCAGCCAAGAAGTAGCGAGGAACACCGGGGAGCTGTTTTTT.

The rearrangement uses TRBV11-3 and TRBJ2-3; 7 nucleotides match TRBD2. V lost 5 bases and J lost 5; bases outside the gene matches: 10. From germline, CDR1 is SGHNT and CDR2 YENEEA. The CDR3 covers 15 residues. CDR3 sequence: CASSPGGSGIDTQYF. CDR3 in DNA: TGTGCCAGCAGCCCCGGGGGGTCGGGGATAGATACGCAGTATTTT.

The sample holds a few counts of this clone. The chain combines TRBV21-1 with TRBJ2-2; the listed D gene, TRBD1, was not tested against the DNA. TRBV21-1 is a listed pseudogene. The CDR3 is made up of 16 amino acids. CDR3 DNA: TGTGCCAGCAGCGTAATCGGGACAACGAACACCGGGGAGCTGTTTTTT. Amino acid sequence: CASSVIGTTNTGELFF.